The rows below give T cell receptor beta chains drawn from one sample of a study of response to subunit inactivated influenza vaccine. TCRdb itself ran the RT-PCR reads through MiXCR, one entry per CDR3 protein. The repertoire includes some 200,000 distinct CDR3 sequences, 12% of them detected once, and 29% sits in the top ten. These same data were also listed under a study on T cells expressing NK-cell markers.

Sequencing was performed on CD8+ T cells sorted from PBMCs, taken about 13 days after vaccination. The receptors derive from a man in his forties or fifties who received an inactivated influenza vaccine. CDR3s include the opening cysteine and the closing phenylalanine or tryptophan. A D gene is named only where the DNA matches it firmly. Not every row has a clone size; where given, it reads once, few, many or a size class.

V gene: TRBV4-2; D gene: TRBD1; J gene: TRBJ1-5; clone size: -; CDR3 DNA: TGTGCCAGCAGCCAAGGGGACAGGGGAAGCAATCAGCCCCAGCATTTT; CDR3 protein: CASSQGDRGSNQPQHF
V gene: TRBV11-2; D gene: -; J gene: TRBJ1-2; clone size: many; CDR3 DNA: TGTGCCAGCAGCTCAGCTCCAGACTATGGCTACACCTTC; CDR3 protein: CASSSAPDYGYTF
V gene: TRBV7-9; D gene: -; J gene: TRBJ2-7; clone size: -; CDR3 DNA: TGTGCCAGCAGCTTTAGCGGCCGGAGGAACGAGCAGTACTTC; CDR3 protein: CASSFSGRRNEQYF
V gene: TRBV28; D gene: TRBD2; J gene: TRBJ2-7; clone size: many; CDR3 DNA: TGTGCCAGCACCACAAGTTCAAGTAGCGGGTACGAGCAGTACTTC; CDR3 protein: CASTTSSSSGYEQYF
V gene: TRBV14; D gene: -; J gene: TRBJ2-1; clone size: few; CDR3 DNA: TGTGCCAGCAGCCGCACAAACGAGGGGCACTACAATGAGCAGTTCTTC; CDR3 protein: CASSRTNEGHYNEQFF
V gene: TRBV21-1; D gene: -; J gene: TRBJ2-7; clone size: few; CDR3 DNA: TGTGCCGGGGGCGAGAGCGACGAGCAGTACTTC; CDR3 protein: CAGGESDEQYF
V gene: TRBV3-1; D gene: -; J gene: TRBJ1-4; clone size: few; CDR3 DNA: TGTGCCAGCAGCCCGGGGGGGGCATTTGAAAAACTGTTTTTT; CDR3 protein: CASSPGGAFEKLFF
V gene: TRBV7-9; D gene: -; J gene: TRBJ2-1; clone size: few; CDR3 DNA: TGTGCCAGCAGCTTAGTAGACAGTCGCAATGAGCAGTTCTTC; CDR3 protein: CASSLVDSRNEQFF
V gene: TRBV4-3; D gene: -; J gene: TRBJ1-6; clone size: few; CDR3 DNA: TGCGCCAGCAGCCAAGATGGGCCCGGGTTTGGTTCACCCCTCCACTTT; CDR3 protein: CASSQDGPGFGSPLHF
V gene: TRBV27; D gene: -; J gene: TRBJ1-6; clone size: -; CDR3 DNA: TGTGCCAGCAGAGAAGGAGGCAGTAATTCACCCCTCCACTTT; CDR3 protein: CASREGGSNSPLHF
V gene: TRBV12-3/TRBV12-4; D gene: TRBD2; J gene: TRBJ2-7; clone size: many; CDR3 DNA: TGTGCCAGCGGGCCGATAAGCGGGGGAGGGGAGCAGTACTTC; CDR3 protein: CASGPISGGGEQYF
V gene: TRBV3-1; D gene: -; J gene: TRBJ2-5; clone size: -; CDR3 DNA: TGTGCCAGCAGCCAAGACCTAAGCTACCAAGAGACCCAGTACTTC; CDR3 protein: CASSQDLSYQETQYF
V gene: TRBV10-3; D gene: TRBD1; J gene: TRBJ2-1; clone size: few; CDR3 DNA: TGTGCCATCAGTGAGCCGGGACAGGGATTTTCCTACAATGAGCAGTTCTTC; CDR3 protein: CAISEPGQGFSYNEQFF
V gene: TRBV9; D gene: TRBD2; J gene: TRBJ2-1; clone size: many; CDR3 DNA: TGTGCCAGCAGTCGATATTCTAGCGGAGCCTCCTACAATGAGCAGTTCTTC; CDR3 protein: CASSRYSSGASYNEQFF
V gene: TRBV7-2; D gene: TRBD2; J gene: TRBJ2-7; clone size: few; CDR3 DNA: TGTGCCAGCAGCTTAGCTCCTCTTGCGGCTAGCGGGAACTACGAGCAGTACTTC; CDR3 protein: CASSLAPLAASGNYEQYF
V gene: TRBV28; D gene: TRBD2; J gene: TRBJ2-5; clone size: few; CDR3 DNA: TGTGCCAGCAGTCCGGTACTAGCGGGGGGTTACGAGACCCAGTACTTC; CDR3 protein: CASSPVLAGGYETQYF
V gene: TRBV5-1; D gene: -; J gene: TRBJ1-2; clone size: -; CDR3 DNA: TGCGCCAGCAGCTTAGGGGACAATAACTATGGCTACACCTTC; CDR3 protein: CASSLGDNNYGYTF
V gene: TRBV7-2; D gene: TRBD1; J gene: TRBJ1-5; clone size: -; CDR3 DNA: TGTGCCAGCAGCCTCTGGGACAGCTCTCATCAGCCCCAGCATTTT; CDR3 protein: CASSLWDSSHQPQHF
V gene: TRBV28; D gene: -; J gene: TRBJ2-2; clone size: few; CDR3 DNA: TGTGCCAGCAGTTTAATTTACACCGGGGAGCTGTTTTTT; CDR3 protein: CASSLIYTGELFF
V gene: TRBV5-6; D gene: TRBD2; J gene: TRBJ2-3; clone size: few; CDR3 DNA: TGTGCCAGCAGCGCTGACGTCGCTAGCGGGTATAGCACAGATACGCAGTATTTT; CDR3 protein: CASSADVASGYSTDTQYF
V gene: TRBV2; D gene: -; J gene: TRBJ2-3; clone size: -; CDR3 DNA: TGTGCCAGCACGACCCCTAAGGAGGGGACATACACAGATACGCAGTATTTT; CDR3 protein: CASTTPKEGTYTDTQYF
V gene: TRBV11-2; D gene: -; J gene: TRBJ2-1; clone size: few; CDR3 DNA: TGTGCCAGCAGCTTTCCCAATGAGCAGTTCTTC; CDR3 protein: CASSFPNEQFF
V gene: TRBV6-2/TRBV6-3; D gene: -; J gene: TRBJ2-7; clone size: few; CDR3 DNA: TGTGCCAGCAGTTACGGGGGAGTGAATGGTTACTACGAGCAGTACTTC; CDR3 protein: CASSYGGVNGYYEQYF
V gene: TRBV20-1; D gene: TRBD2; J gene: TRBJ2-5; clone size: few; CDR3 DNA: TGCAGTGCGATACCCCCTAGCGGTAAAGAGACCCAGTACTTC; CDR3 protein: CSAIPPSGKETQYF